This T cell receptor (beta chain) was recorded in a study of tumor-infiltrating lymphocytes in primary liver carcinoma. A constant-region primer served to make TCR beta cDNA from about 500 ng total RNA. Researchers made the TCR beta libraries by running three nested multiplex PCR rounds with slightly modified ARM-PCR. In the first two PCR rounds, TRBV1-TRBV30 forward primers were paired with a C-beta reverse primer, and each round lasted around 10 cycles. TCRdb reprocessed the multiplex PCR reads with MiXCR, giving one entry per CDR3 protein. The profile shows about 190,000 distinct CDR3 sequences, just under 85% of them singletons. Total RNA and DNA came together from around 18-30 mg of bulk tissue without cell sorting. In this sample, this clonotype turned up once. Its antigen is not known. No conserved phenylalanine or tryptophan ends this CDR3, so it is likely a read error. General study results and limits: Reduced overlap was seen in tumor-adjacent and tumor-blood pairs versus tumor region pairs. Detection in all five tumor regions applied to only about 7-25% of top clones.

CDR3 size: 15 residues. The V gene's germline CDR1 is WSHSY and CDR2 SAAADI. The receptor was isolated from a man aged 40-50 years with primary liver carcinoma and hepatitis B virus infection. This chain connects TRBV10-2 to TRBJ2-3, with TRBD2 matching over 8 bases. The sequenced sample was tumor tissue from primary liver carcinoma. DNA for the CDR3: TGCCCCAGCAGTGAGTCAAAAGCGGGAGTGGATGCGCAGTATCTT. This encodes CPSSESKAGVDAQYL.